This TCR beta chain was documented in a study of blood T cell repertoires in COVID-19. Overall study context: Donors in the United States, Italy and Spain gave samples during acute or convalescent COVID-19.

The authors' processing: Amplification with reference gene primers provided the estimates of nucleated cell counts. Measured with immunoSEQ multiplex PCR; TCRdb has only the in-frame clones, and not every one. The DNA was the basis for D and trimming; V, J and clone size are from that table. The table includes approximately 220,000 clones, approximately 86% detected once. CDR3 length: 13 residues. CDR1 and CDR2 from the germline V gene are MNHEY and SVGAGI. The ends were cut back, 2 bases at V and 6 bases at J, with 8 bases in the middle. The receptor was isolated from a man aged 40-50 years with acute or convalescent COVID-19. This rearrangement joins TRBV6-5 to TRBJ2-1; D may be TRBD1 (6 bases). Sequencing used peripheral blood. This CDR3 is CASSYGGGNEQFF. Written as DNA, the CDR3 is TGTGCCAGCAGTTACGGGGGCGGCAATGAGCAGTTCTTC.